This T cell receptor beta chain was found in a study of blood T cell repertoires in COVID-19. This CDR3 has 12 residues. Trimming stripped 0 bases from V and 9 bases from J, with 8 bases between. CDR1 and CDR2 from the germline V gene are MNHEY and SVGEGT. This clone came up a few times. Original methodology: Amplified reference gene primers provided the basis for estimating nucleated cell counts. Clones were read by immunoSEQ multiplex PCR, and TCRdb kept only the in-frame ones, dropping some. V and J calls plus clone size are reproduced from that table; the DNA served to infer D and trimming. The sample has 250,000 to 300,000 clones, roughly 90% seen once.

This clonotype was sampled from a woman in her thirties or forties with acute COVID-19. The chain is built from TRBV6-2 or TRBV6-3 and TRBJ2-5; tentative D call: TRBD1 (5 bases). The source material was PBMCs or T cells enriched from blood (not recorded which). CDR3 DNA: TGTGCCAGCAGTTACTCTTACAGGCCCCAGTACTTC. This codes for CASSYSYRPQYF.